This T cell receptor (beta chain) is from a study of breast tumors, draining lymph nodes, adjacent tissues. Study conclusions and caveats: Compared with basal-like, luminal-like tumors shared significantly more repertoire with nontumor tissue. The data were judged consistent with most tumor T cells coming from lymph node and expanding in tumor. Tumor repertoires ranked between lymph nodes and nontumor tissue in diversity, with V and J gene preferences. The lymph node origin of tumor T cells was framed as consistent with a hypothesis, not demonstrated.

The lymph nodes were axillary draining lymph nodes from breast cancer patients. In its sample, this clonotype was seen a few times. What it binds is unknown. A read error is possible here, since a much larger clone lies one base away. MiXCR was run by TCRdb on the multiplex PCR reads, yielding one entry per CDR3 protein. The sample consists of 200,000 or so distinct CDR3 sequences, 25% to 40% of them appearing once. Source material: axillary lymph node tissue. This TCR came from a female donor with breast cancer. Some clones in this sample may be carry-over from other donors' samples.

The CDR3 DNA follows: TGTGCCAGCAGCCCGGACAGGGGGCAGGTGGAGACCCAGCACTTC. It encodes CASSPDRGQVETQHF. The gene calls are TRBV7-2 and TRBJ2-5, with 11 bases aligning to TRBD1. This CDR3 contains 15 residues. The germline gives CDR1 SGHTA, CDR2 FQGNSA.